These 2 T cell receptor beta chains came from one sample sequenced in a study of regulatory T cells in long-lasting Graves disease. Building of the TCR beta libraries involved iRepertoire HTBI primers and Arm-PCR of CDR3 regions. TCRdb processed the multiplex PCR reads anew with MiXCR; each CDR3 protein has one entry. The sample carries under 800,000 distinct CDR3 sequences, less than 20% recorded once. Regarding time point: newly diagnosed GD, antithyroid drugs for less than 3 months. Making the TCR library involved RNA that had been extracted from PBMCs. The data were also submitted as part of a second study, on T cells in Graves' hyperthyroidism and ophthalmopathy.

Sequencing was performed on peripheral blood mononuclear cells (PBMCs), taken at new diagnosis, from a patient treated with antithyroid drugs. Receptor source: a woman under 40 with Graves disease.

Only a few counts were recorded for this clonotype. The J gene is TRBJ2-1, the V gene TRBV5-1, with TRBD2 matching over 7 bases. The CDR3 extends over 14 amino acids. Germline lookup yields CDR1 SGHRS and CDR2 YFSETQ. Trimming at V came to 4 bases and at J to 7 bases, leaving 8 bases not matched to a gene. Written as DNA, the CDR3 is TGCGCCAGCAGCCAGGGAGGGGTTGGGAATGAGCAGTTCTTC. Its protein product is CASSQGGVGNEQFF.

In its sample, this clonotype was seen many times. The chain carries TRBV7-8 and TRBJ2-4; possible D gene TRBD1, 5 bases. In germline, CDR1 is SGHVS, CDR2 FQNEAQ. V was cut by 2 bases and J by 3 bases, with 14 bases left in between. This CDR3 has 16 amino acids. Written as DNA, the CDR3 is TGTGCCAGCAGCTTAACACTGCAGGGCGACAAAAACATTCAGTACTTC. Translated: CASSLTLQGDKNIQYF.